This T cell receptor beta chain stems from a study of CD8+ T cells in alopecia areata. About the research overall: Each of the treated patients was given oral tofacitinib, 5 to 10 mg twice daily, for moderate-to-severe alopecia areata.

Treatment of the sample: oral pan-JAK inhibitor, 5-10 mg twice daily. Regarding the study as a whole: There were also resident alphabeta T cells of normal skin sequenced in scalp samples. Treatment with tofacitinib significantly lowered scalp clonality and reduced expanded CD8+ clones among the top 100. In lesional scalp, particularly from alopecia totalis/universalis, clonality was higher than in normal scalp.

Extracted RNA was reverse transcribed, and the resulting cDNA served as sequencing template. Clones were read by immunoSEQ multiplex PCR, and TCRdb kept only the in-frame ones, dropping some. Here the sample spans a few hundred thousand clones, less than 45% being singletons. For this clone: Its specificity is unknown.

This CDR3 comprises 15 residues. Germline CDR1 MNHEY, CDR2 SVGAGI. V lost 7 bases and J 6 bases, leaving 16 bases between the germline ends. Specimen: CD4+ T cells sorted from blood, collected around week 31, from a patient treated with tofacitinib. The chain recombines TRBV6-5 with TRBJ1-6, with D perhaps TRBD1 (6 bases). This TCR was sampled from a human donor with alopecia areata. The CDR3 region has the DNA TGTGCCAGCATTGCCTCAGGGGCTATTAATTCACCCCTCCACTTT. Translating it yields CASIASGAINSPLHF.